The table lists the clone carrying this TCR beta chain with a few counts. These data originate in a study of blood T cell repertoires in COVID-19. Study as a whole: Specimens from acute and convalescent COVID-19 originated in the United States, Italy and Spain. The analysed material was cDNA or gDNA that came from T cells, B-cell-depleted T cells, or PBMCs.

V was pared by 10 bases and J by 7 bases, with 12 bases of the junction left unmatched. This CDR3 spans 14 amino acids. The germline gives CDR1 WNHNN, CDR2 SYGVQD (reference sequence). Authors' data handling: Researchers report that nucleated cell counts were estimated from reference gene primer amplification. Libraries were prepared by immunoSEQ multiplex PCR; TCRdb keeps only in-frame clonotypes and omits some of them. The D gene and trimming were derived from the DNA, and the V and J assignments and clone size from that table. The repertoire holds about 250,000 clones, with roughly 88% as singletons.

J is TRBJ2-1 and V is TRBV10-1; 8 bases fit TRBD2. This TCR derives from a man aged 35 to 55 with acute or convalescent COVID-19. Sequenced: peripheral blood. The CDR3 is CATRSGSDLNEQFF. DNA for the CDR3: TGCGCCACAAGAAGCGGGAGCGACTTGAATGAGCAGTTCTTC.